The sequence of this T cell receptor (beta chain) was determined in a study of blood T cell repertoires in COVID-19. Study summary: Both acute and convalescent COVID-19 samples were obtained from the United States, Italy and Spain.

The Seattle patients joined while their infection was active and were tracked longitudinally afterward. Some clones are missing from TCRdb's copy, which holds only in-frame ones; the method was immunoSEQ multiplex PCR. Among 140,000 to 150,000 clones listed, roughly 90% were seen once. The CDR3 runs to 14 residues. The V gene's germline CDR1 is LGHDT and CDR2 YNNKEL (reference sequence). V was shortened by 1 base and J by 6 bases, with 13 bases between the two germline ends. Source material: peripheral blood. The receptor's source is a human donor with COVID-19, enrolled during active disease. The donor label of this sample is uncertain. The V call is TRBV3-1 (or the pseudogene TRBV3-2), the J call TRBJ2-7; D is ambiguous. The CDR3 bases are TGTGCCAGCAGCCAAGGGCACAGTGCATTCGAGCAGTACTTC. It is translated as CASSQGHSAFEQYF.